This T cell receptor (beta chain) was sequenced in a study of tissue T cells after allogeneic stem cell transplantation. General observations from the study: Few T cell clones were shared across patients, but motif clusters showed tissue-specific shared signatures.

Time point specified: mouse harvest day 7 after allogeneic transplant. Tail vein injection delivered 10^7 T-cell-depleted bone marrow cells and 10^6 splenic CD5+ T cells. B6 (H2b) cells into BALB/c (H2d) mice; tissues taken at day 7 or 14. Worth noting for this clone: Its antigen is unidentified. These gene names are mouse names. The read finishes 1 residue shy of the CDR3 end, and the germline J gene is used to complete it.

The method was immunoSEQ multiplex PCR; TCRdb's version includes in-frame clones alone and lacks a portion of them. The profile shows around 8,700 clones, 44% of them singletons. Trimming stripped 4 bases from V and 4 bases from J, with 13 bases between. Germline lookup yields CDR1 KGHPV and CDR2 FQNQEV (reference sequence). The CDR3 sequence is 14 residues long. The TCR was taken from a female BALB/c mouse given C57BL/6 T cells with graft-versus-host disease after an allogeneic hematopoietic cell transplant. The rearrangement links TRBV26 to TRBJ1-2, with D possibly matching TRBD1 (5 bases). Sequencing input: skin. The CDR3 bases that were read are TGTGCCAGCAGTCCTCAGGGAAAGGGCTCCGACTACACC. Translated, it gives CASSPQGKGSDYT. From start to end, the CDR3 is CASSPQGKGSDYTF.